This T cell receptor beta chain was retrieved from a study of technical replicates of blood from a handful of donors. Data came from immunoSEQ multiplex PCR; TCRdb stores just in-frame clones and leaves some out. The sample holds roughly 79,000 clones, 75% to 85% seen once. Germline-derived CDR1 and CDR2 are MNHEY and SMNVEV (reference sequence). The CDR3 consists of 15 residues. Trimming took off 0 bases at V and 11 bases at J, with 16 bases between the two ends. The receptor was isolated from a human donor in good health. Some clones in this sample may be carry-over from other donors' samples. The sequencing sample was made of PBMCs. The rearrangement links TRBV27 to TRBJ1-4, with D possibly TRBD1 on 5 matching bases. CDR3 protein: CASSLSGQNSPKLFF. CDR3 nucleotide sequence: TGTGCCAGCAGTTTATCGGGGCAGAACTCCCCCAAACTGTTTTTT.